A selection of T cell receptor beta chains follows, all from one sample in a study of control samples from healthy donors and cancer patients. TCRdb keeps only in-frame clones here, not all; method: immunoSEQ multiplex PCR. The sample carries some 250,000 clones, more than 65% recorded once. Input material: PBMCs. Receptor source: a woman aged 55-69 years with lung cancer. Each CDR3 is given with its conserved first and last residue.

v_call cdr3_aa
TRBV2 CASSDRGLGNQPQHF
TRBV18 CASNTIAGSYNEQFF
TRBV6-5 CASDRQYDQPQHF
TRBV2 CASRRYRGSEAFF
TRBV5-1 CASSSFSGGGLEQYF
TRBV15 CATSRGPSAGFNQPQHF
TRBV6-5 CASSTVNYGYTF
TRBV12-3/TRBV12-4 CASSRGLNTEAFF
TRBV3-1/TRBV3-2 CASSQEGVQPQHF
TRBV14 CASSPYTGTGYTGELFF
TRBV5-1 CASSLSAAGLAGNEQFF